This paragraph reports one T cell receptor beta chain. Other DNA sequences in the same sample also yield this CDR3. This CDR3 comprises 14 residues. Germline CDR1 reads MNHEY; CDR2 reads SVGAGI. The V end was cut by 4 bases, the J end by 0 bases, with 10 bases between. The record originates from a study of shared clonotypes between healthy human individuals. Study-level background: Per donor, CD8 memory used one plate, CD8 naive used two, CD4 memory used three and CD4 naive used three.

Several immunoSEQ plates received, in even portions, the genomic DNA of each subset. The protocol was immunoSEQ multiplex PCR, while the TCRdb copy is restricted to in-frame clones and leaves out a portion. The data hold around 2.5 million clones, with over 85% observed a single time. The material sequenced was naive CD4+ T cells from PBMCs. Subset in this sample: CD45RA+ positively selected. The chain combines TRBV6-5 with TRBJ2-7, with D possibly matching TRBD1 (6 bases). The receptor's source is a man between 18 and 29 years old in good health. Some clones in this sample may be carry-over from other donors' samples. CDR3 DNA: TGTGCCAGCAGTTTTGACAGGAGCTCCTACGAGCAGTACTTC. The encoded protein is CASSFDRSSYEQYF.